A single sample gave rise to the 14 T cell receptor beta chains below, sequenced in a study of blood T cells in healthy people across ages. It was with a sample-barcoded 5' primer and a J-beta primer mix that a second PCR of roughly 7 to 12 cycles was run. In TCRdb, the 5' RACE reads were re-called with MiXCR into one record per CDR3 protein. In the table there are over a million distinct CDR3 sequences, around two fifths of which are singletons. What was sequenced was blood. The receptors here all came from a woman in her late teens or twenties in good health.

J is TRBJ2-7 and V is TRBV12-3 or TRBV12-4; D gene unclear. The CDR3 has 13 residues. The V gene lost 5 bases and the J gene lost 2 bases, with 10 bases spanning the gap. The CDR3 DNA reads as TGTGCCAGCAGTCGGACCAATACCTACGAGCAGTACTTC. This sequence encodes CASSRTNTYEQYF.

The chain employs TRBV20-1 and TRBJ2-7, with 9 nucleotides matching TRBD2. Per the germline V gene, CDR1 is DFQATT and CDR2 is SNEGSKA (reference sequence). V lost 3 bases, J lost 10 bases, and 13 bases stayed unmatched. The CDR3 is 14 amino acids. CDR3 amino acids: CSASAAGGLETQYF. CDR3 nucleotides: TGCAGTGCTAGTGCCGCGGGAGGGTTGGAGACTCAGTACTTC.

This chain's CDR3 is CASTLEGDNEQFF. CDR3 nucleotides: TGTGCCAGCACACTAGAGGGGGACAATGAGCAGTTCTTC. The chain combines TRBV12-3 or TRBV12-4 with TRBJ2-1; tentative D call: TRBD1 (6 bases). V lost 7 bases and J 5 bases, leaving 12 bases between the germline ends. The CDR3 is made up of 13 amino acids.

This clonotype has only one observation. The rearrangement joins TRBV9 to TRBJ2-3; tentatively, D is TRBD1 or TRBD2 (6 bases each). V shed 6 bases and J shed 2 bases, with 13 bases lying between them. This CDR3 comprises 14 residues. In germline, CDR1 is SGDLS, CDR2 YYNGEE. The CDR3 nucleotides are TGTGCCAGCAACCTGGGGGGCCTCACAGATACGCAGTATTTT. It specifies CASNLGGLTDTQYF.

The rearrangement uses TRBV9 and TRBJ2-1; D is unclear. CDR1 and CDR2 from the germline V gene are SGDLS and YYNGEE. There are 14 residues in the CDR3. V was shortened by 1 base and J by 9 bases, with 14 bases between the two germline ends. The CDR3 DNA reads TGTGCCAGCAGCGTAAGTGGGTGGGCCGGTGAGCAGTTCTTC. It is translated as CASSVSGWAGEQFF. Drawing the rest from reference TRBV9 and TRBJ2-1, the complete variable domain is DSGVTQTPKHLITATGQRVTLRCSPRSGDLSVYWYQQSLDQGLQFLIQYYNGEERAKGNILERFSAQQFPDLHSELNLSSLELGDSALYFCASSVSGWAGEQFFGPGTRLTVL.

This chain links TRBV6-5 with TRBJ2-7; the D gene is possibly TRBD2 (7 bases). V was clipped by 10 bases and J by 2 bases, with 15 bases between them. The germline CDR1 and CDR2 sequences are MNHEY and SVGAGI. The CDR3 runs to 13 residues. CDR3 region: CATRGPGAYEQYF. CDR3 DNA: TGTGCCACGCGGGGGCCGGGCGCCTACGAGCAGTACTTC.

The chain is built from TRBV2 and TRBJ2-7; D is unresolved. The V and J ends lost 4 bases and 6 bases respectively, with 7 bases between them. The CDR3 extends over 11 amino acids. Germline CDR1 is SNHLY and CDR2 is FYNNEI. CDR3 DNA sequence: TGTGCCAGCAGTGCGACACTCGAGCAGTACTTC. Translation: CASSATLEQYF.

This rearrangement joins TRBV20-1 to TRBJ1-4; a weak D match, TRBD1 (5 bases). The germline V gene has CDR1 DFQATT and CDR2 SNEGSKA (reference sequence). CDR3 length equals 15 residues. V dropped 6 bases and J dropped 1 base, with 15 bases sitting between them. CDR3 DNA: TGCAGTGCCAGGGAGCAGGGTGGAACTAATGAAAAACTGTTTTTT. Amino acid sequence: CSAREQGGTNEKLFF.

This sequence joins TRBV12-3 or TRBV12-4 and TRBJ2-4; D is ambiguous. The CDR3 runs to 11 residues. Trimming cost V 6 bases and J 9 bases, with 9 bases left between them. The CDR3 here is CASSRKSIQYF. Here the CDR3 DNA reads TGTGCCAGCAGCCGAAAGAGCATTCAGTACTTC.

This chain joins TRBV10-3 and TRBJ2-7, with 14 nucleotides matching TRBD2. V was pared by 6 bases and J by 6 bases, with 4 bases of the junction left unmatched. This CDR3 region has 14 residues. Per germline, CDR1 ENHRY and CDR2 SYGVKD. The CDR3 here is CAISPGLAGGEQYF. CDR3 DNA sequence: TGTGCCATCAGCCCCGGACTAGCGGGAGGCGAGCAGTACTTC.

The chain recombines TRBV7-9 with TRBJ2-3; the D gene is possibly TRBD1 (6 bases). The germline V and J ends were trimmed by 5 bases and 6 bases, with 18 bases remaining between them. CDR1 SEHNR and CDR2 FQNEAQ come from the germline V gene (reference sequence). The CDR3 sequence is 15 residues long. The DNA for the CDR3 is TGTGCCAGCAGCCCTACGACAGGCGACCAGGATACGCAGTATTTT. Protein: CASSPTTGDQDTQYF.

The chain has TRBV9 and TRBJ2-3; 9 nucleotides line up with TRBD2. Germline V lookup: CDR1 SGDLS, CDR2 YYNGEE. This CDR3 region has 16 residues. The V segment lost 4 bases and the J segment 5 bases; nucleotides outside the gene matches: 11. The CDR3: CASSPSAGGLVDTQYF. The CDR3 nucleotides are TGTGCCAGCAGCCCCTCTGCGGGGGGGCTGGTAGATACGCAGTATTTT.

The gene calls are TRBV12-3 or TRBV12-4 and TRBJ2-1; tentative D call: TRBD2 (7 bases). CDR3 length: 17 amino acids. The V end lost 7 bases, the J end lost 4 bases, and 23 bases lay between the germline ends. This chain's CDR3 is CASTRGEGGHHYNEQFF. DNA of the CDR3: TGTGCCAGCACGAGGGGCGAGGGGGGGCATCATTACAATGAGCAGTTCTTC.

The table lists this clonotype with many counts. This chain links TRBV20-1 with TRBJ2-1; D remains unclear. In germline, CDR1 is DFQATT, CDR2 SNEGSKA (reference sequence). Trimming cost V 3 bases and J 1 base, with 7 bases left between them. The CDR3 runs to 13 residues. This CDR3 is CSARPPSYNEQFF. The CDR3 DNA reads as TGCAGTGCTAGGCCCCCTTCCTACAATGAGCAGTTCTTC.